This TCR beta chain was sequenced for a study of T cells expressing NK-cell markers. Study summary: The study drew TCR beta repertoires from sorted CD3+CD56+NKG2C+, CD3+CD56+NKG2C- and CD3+CD56-NKG2C+ T cells. Findings and limits, study-wide: Dominant NKG2C+ clonotypes made up about 1.0-7.5% of CD8+ T cells in roughly six donors.

From germline, CDR1 is MDHEN and CDR2 SYDVKM. The CDR3 runs to 11 residues. Points on this clonotype: Its specificity is not known.

As the method of synthesis, 5'RACE template switching with UMIs yielded TCR beta cDNA. TCRdb reprocessed the 5' RACE reads and keeps a single row for each CDR3 protein, giving no DNA. The listing contains about 260,000 distinct CDR3 sequences. This chain uses TRBV28 with TRBJ1-2. Sequences were obtained from blood T cells: a sorted CD56 or NKG2C T cell subset, CD4+ or CD8+ T cells, or bulk PBMC T cells (not recorded which). This sequence was found in a woman between 18 and 70 years old in good health. The CDR3 here is CASSPARFGEF.